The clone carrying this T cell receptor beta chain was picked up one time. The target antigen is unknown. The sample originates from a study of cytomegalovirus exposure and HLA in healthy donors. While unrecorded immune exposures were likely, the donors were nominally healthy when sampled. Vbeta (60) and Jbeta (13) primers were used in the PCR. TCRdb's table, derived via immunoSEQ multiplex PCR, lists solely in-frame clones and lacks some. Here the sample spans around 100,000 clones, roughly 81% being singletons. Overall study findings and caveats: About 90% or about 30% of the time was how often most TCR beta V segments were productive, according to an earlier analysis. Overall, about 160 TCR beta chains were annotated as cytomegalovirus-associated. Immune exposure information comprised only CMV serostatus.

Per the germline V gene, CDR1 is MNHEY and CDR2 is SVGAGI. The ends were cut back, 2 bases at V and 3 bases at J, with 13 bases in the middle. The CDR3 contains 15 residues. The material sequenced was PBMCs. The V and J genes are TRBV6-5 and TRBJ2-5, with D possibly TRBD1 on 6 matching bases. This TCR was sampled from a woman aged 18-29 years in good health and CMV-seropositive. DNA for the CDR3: TGTGCCAGCAGTTACAGGGCGTCAGGGGAAGAGACCCAGTACTTC. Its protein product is CASSYRASGEETQYF.